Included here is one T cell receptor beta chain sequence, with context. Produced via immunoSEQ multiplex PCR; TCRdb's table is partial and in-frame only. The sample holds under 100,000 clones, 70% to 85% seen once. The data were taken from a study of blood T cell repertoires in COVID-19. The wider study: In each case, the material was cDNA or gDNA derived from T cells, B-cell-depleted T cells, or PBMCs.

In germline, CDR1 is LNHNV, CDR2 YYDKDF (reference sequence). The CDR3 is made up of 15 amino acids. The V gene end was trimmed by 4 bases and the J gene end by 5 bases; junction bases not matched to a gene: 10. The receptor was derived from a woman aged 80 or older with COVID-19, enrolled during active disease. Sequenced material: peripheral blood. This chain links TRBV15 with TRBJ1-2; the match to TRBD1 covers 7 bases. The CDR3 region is CATSNRQGSLYGYTF. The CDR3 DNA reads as TGTGCCACCAGCAACCGACAGGGTTCGTTGTATGGCTACACCTTC.